A single sample is the source of the 29 T cell receptor beta chains below, sequenced in a study of CD8 T cells in Susac syndrome (dated by TCRdb to about 2019). The library came from the immunoSEQ multiplex PCR assay. RNA was extracted using the RNeasy kit, and roughly 0.5 to 1 microgram was reverse transcribed with random hexamers. TCRdb passed the public sequencing reads through fastp at Q25 and MiXCR, retaining productive beta sequences. Duplicate CDR3 protein sequences are folded into a single record with the most common DNA and genes. The sample has around 170,000 distinct CDR3 sequences on record, approximately 94% of them singletons. In total, the top ten clones hold around 0.12% of the sample. The specimen sequenced was CD4+ T cells from PBMCs. These receptors were taken from a human donor with Susac syndrome.

V usage is TRBV3-1 and J usage is TRBJ2-3, with D possibly TRBD1 on 6 matching bases. The ends were cut back, 4 bases at V and 3 bases at J, with 20 bases in the middle. The CDR3 sequence is 17 residues long. CDR1 is LGHDT and CDR2 is YNNKEL in the germline V gene (reference sequence). The CDR3 sequence is CASSPHPLGASTDTQYF. The CDR3 nucleotides read TGTGCCAGCAGCCCACATCCGTTGGGGGCCAGTACAGATACGCAGTATTTT.

This clonotype was picked up one time. The chain joins TRBV29-1 to TRBJ2-3, with 10 bases that match TRBD1. V gave up 4 bases and J gave up 6 bases; unmatched junction bases: 7. The CDR3 contains 14 residues. Germline assignment: CDR1 SQVTM and CDR2 ANQGSEA. The CDR3 DNA follows: TGCAGCGTTGTCGGACAGGGGGGCTGGGATACGCAGTATTTT. Translation: CSVVGQGGWDTQYF.

V gene TRBV29-1 combines with J gene TRBJ2-3; D not certain. This CDR3 is 11 amino acids long. Germline V gene lookup returns CDR1 SQVTM and CDR2 ANQGSEA. The V end lost 6 bases, the J end lost 6 bases, and 10 bases lay between the germline ends. CDR3 residues: CSVLPGDTQYF. CDR3 coding DNA: TGCAGCGTCCTCCCCGGGGATACGCAGTATTTT.

The chain links TRBV7-8 to TRBJ2-1; 15 bases are shared with TRBD2. The germline V gene has CDR1 SGHVS and CDR2 FQNEAQ. The CDR3 extends over 16 amino acids. The J segment lost 11 bases and the V segment lost 4 bases, leaving 9 bases of the junction unmatched. CDR3 protein: CASSYRTSGGEVQQFF. In DNA form, the CDR3 reads TGTGCCAGCAGCTACAGGACTAGCGGGGGGGAAGTTCAGCAGTTCTTC.

The chain combines TRBV4-1 with TRBJ1-6, with a weak D call TRBD1 (6 bases). The CDR3 has 14 amino acids. Germline values: CDR1 MGHRA, CDR2 YSYEKL. Trimming took off 6 bases at V and 9 bases at J, with 15 bases between the two ends. The CDR3 here is CASRNSGARSPLHF. The CDR3 coding sequence is TGCGCCAGCAGGAACTCAGGGGCGCGTTCACCCCTCCACTTT.

The chain links TRBV6-5 to TRBJ2-1, with no clear D. V was pared by 0 bases and J by 10 bases, with 7 bases between. There are 12 residues in the CDR3. CDR1 is MNHEY, CDR2 SVGAGI, per germline. For the CDR3, the DNA is TGTGCCAGCAGTTACTCCCCAGCGGAGCAGTTCTTC. Amino acids: CASSYSPAEQFF.

DNA of the CDR3: TGTGCCAGCAGTTTGTGGCAGGGGGCTTACGAGCAGTACGTC. Its protein is CASSLWQGAYEQYV. This chain uses TRBV28 with TRBJ2-7; 8 bases are a match to TRBD1. Per germline, CDR1 MDHEN and CDR2 SYDVKM. The CDR3 length is 14 residues. J was trimmed by 4 bases and V by 3 bases; bases with no gene match: 5.

The V and J genes are TRBV29-1 and TRBJ1-2, with TRBD1 matching 7 bases. Germline V gene lookup returns CDR1 SQVTM and CDR2 ANQGSEA. The CDR3 consists of 17 residues. Unmatched junction bases numbered 14, after V lost 0 bases and J lost 4 bases. The CDR3 here is CSVEDPTRQGVSYGYTF. In DNA form, the CDR3 reads TGCAGCGTTGAAGATCCAACACGACAGGGAGTGTCCTATGGCTACACCTTC.

The V call is TRBV6-2 or TRBV6-3, the J call TRBJ1-2; 8 positions match TRBD1. CDR3 length: 13 residues. Germline CDR1 MNHEY, CDR2 SVGEGT. Losses at the gene ends were 6 bases for V and 6 bases for J; bases not matched to a gene: 6. The CDR3 loop reads CASRPLGQDGYTF. The CDR3 DNA follows: TGTGCCAGCAGGCCCTTGGGACAGGATGGCTACACCTTC.

V and J are TRBV25-1 and TRBJ2-1, with 8 bases aligning to TRBD1. V was pared by 4 bases and J by 12 bases, with 8 bases of the junction left unmatched. Germline V gives CDR1 MGHDK, CDR2 SYGVNS. There are 13 residues in the CDR3. CDR3 sequence: CASSVLTGGVQFF. CDR3 in DNA: TGTGCCAGCAGTGTACTAACAGGGGGTGTGCAGTTCTTC.

The genes are TRBV15 and TRBJ2-1; the D gene is possibly TRBD1 (5 bases). CDR3 length equals 16 residues. Trimming removed 0 bases at V and 6 bases at J, with 15 bases between. Germline CDR1 LNHNV, CDR2 YYDKDF (reference sequence). The CDR3 region has the DNA TGTGCCACCAGCAGAGATCCGCAGGGCGCGTTCAATGAGCAGTTCTTC. Its protein is CATSRDPQGAFNEQFF. Looking up the rest from reference TRBV15 and TRBJ2-1 gives the full variable domain: DAMVIQNPRYQVTQFGKPVTLSCSQTLNHNVMYWYQQKSSQAPKLLFHYYDKDFNNEADTPDNFQSRRPNTSFCFLDIRSPGLGDTAMYLCATSRDPQGAFNEQFFGPGTRLTVL.

The chain has TRBV21-1 and TRBJ2-5; no DNA check was done on the table's D call, TRBD2. TRBV21-1 is flagged as a pseudogene. This CDR3 has 20 residues. The CDR3 loop reads CASSKEGLQTSGGPQETQYF. Written as DNA, the CDR3 is TGTGCCAGCAGCAAAGAGGGTTTACAGACTAGCGGGGGCCCCCAAGAGACCCAGTACTTC.

The chain uses TRBV18 and TRBJ2-7, with D perhaps matching TRBD2 (7 bases). Germline V gene lookup returns CDR1 KGHSH and CDR2 LQKENI. The CDR3 totals 16 residues. Trimming pared 6 bases from V and 1 base from J, leaving 19 bases between. CDR3 protein: CASSIRGAGTSYEQYF. The DNA for the CDR3 is TGTGCCAGCTCCATTCGGGGGGCGGGAACTTCCTACGAGCAGTACTTC.

The chain is built from TRBV3-1 and TRBJ1-6; D unclear. The ends were cut back, 1 base at V and 8 bases at J, with 12 bases in the middle. The CDR3 runs to 15 residues. CDR1 and CDR2 (germline): LGHDT, YNNKEL (reference sequence). The DNA for the CDR3 is TGTGCCAGCAGCCAAGTGGGGAGGTCGGATTCACCCCTCCACTTT. Its translation is CASSQVGRSDSPLHF.

This sequence joins TRBV3-1 and TRBJ2-5; D possibly corresponds to TRBD1 (5 bases). The CDR3 runs to 16 residues. Germline CDR1 and CDR2: LGHDT and YNNKEL (reference sequence). The ends were cut back, 1 base at V and 2 bases at J, with 14 bases in the middle. CDR3 in amino acids: CASSQVGWGGQETQYF. The DNA for the CDR3 is TGTGCCAGCAGCCAAGTTGGCTGGGGCGGACAAGAGACCCAGTACTTC.

This CDR3 is CASSPGTTNNEQFF. The CDR3 nucleotides read TGTGCCAGTAGTCCCGGGACTACAAACAATGAGCAGTTCTTC. This chain connects TRBV19 to TRBJ2-1; 7 bases agree with TRBD2. The CDR3 length is 14 residues. V shed 5 bases and J 5 bases; nucleotides not matched to a gene: 6. CDR1 is LNHDA, CDR2 SQIVND, per germline (reference sequence).

The chain is built from TRBV18 and TRBJ1-2; 7 positions agree with TRBD1. Germline V gene sequence: CDR1 KGHSH, CDR2 LQKENI. Trimming cost V 6 bases and J 4 bases; bases outside gene matches: 5. The CDR3 is made up of 13 amino acids. CDR3: CASSRRDSYGYTF. The CDR3 region has the DNA TGTGCCAGCTCCCGTCGGGACAGCTATGGCTACACCTTC.

This clonotype has a single count. The CDR3 DNA reads TGTGCCAGCAGTGCTGGTGGAGACGGTGGCTACACCTTC. Its protein product is CASSAGGDGGYTF. The chain employs TRBV2 and TRBJ1-2, with D unresolved. V lost 4 bases and J 7 bases, leaving 13 bases between the germline ends. Germline assignment: CDR1 SNHLY and CDR2 FYNNEI. There are 13 residues in the CDR3.

The rearrangement uses TRBV28 and TRBJ1-1; weak D call: TRBD1 (5 bases). Between the trimmed V and J ends, which lost 5 bases and 0 bases, there was a span of 16 bases. Germline V CDR1 and CDR2: MDHEN, SYDVKM. This CDR3 spans 16 amino acids. The CDR3 spells CASSLPGRGLNTEAFF. CDR3 sequence (DNA): TGTGCCAGCAGTCTGCCGGGACGGGGTTTGAACACTGAAGCTTTCTTT.

The V and J genes are TRBV20-1 and TRBJ2-7; tentative D call: TRBD2 (6 bases). Germline assignment: CDR1 DFQATT and CDR2 SNEGSKA (reference sequence). CDR3 size: 14 residues. Trimming shortened V by 3 bases and J by 0 bases, and 12 bases separated the two germline ends. CDR3 sequence (DNA): TGCAGTGCTAGCCTATCCGGGAGCTCCTACGAGCAGTACTTC. Amino acid sequence: CSASLSGSSYEQYF.

The chain uses TRBV4-1 and TRBJ1-2; the match to TRBD1 covers 9 bases. The CDR3 has 15 residues. The V and J ends lost 2 bases and 6 bases, in that order; junction bases with no gene match: 7. Germline CDR1 MGHRA, CDR2 YSYEKL. The CDR3 region is CASSQPQGARDGYTF. The DNA of the CDR3 is TGCGCCAGCAGCCAACCACAGGGGGCTAGGGATGGCTACACCTTC.

This chain connects TRBV6-2 or TRBV6-3 to TRBJ2-5; D might be TRBD2 (6 bases). CDR1 is MNHEY, CDR2 SVGEGT, per germline. Trimming cost V 5 bases and J 5 bases, with 18 bases left between them. The CDR3 covers 15 residues. CDR3 in amino acids: CASSTNRGMAETQYF. In DNA, the CDR3 is TGTGCCAGCAGTACCAATCGGGGGATGGCGGAGACCCAGTACTTC.

This chain joins TRBV12-3 or TRBV12-4 and TRBJ2-7; the D gene is possibly TRBD2 (5 bases). V was clipped by 3 bases and J by 6 bases, with 12 bases between them. This CDR3 contains 13 residues. The CDR3 coding sequence is TGTGCCAGCAGTTTTCTGGGAGAGGGCGAGCAGTACTTC. Translated, it gives CASSFLGEGEQYF.

This clonotype showed up just once. The CDR3 coding sequence is TGTGCCAGCTCACCACCGGTCGTCTCAGATACGCAGTATTTT. It is translated as CASSPPVVSDTQYF. V gene TRBV18 combines with J gene TRBJ2-3, with D uncertain. Germline CDR1 reads KGHSH; CDR2 reads LQKENI. The CDR3 spans 14 residues. V was shortened by 0 bases and J by 4 bases, with 8 bases between the two germline ends.

The chain recombines TRBV19 with TRBJ2-1; D perhaps matches TRBD2 (5 bases). Germline V lookup: CDR1 LNHDA, CDR2 SQIVND (reference sequence). The CDR3 runs 15 residues. The ends were cut back, 2 bases at V and 0 bases at J, with 8 bases in the middle. CDR3 sequence: CASSISGSSYNEQFF. CDR3 coding DNA: TGTGCCAGTAGTATAAGTGGGAGCTCCTACAATGAGCAGTTCTTC. The variable domain in full, completed from reference TRBV19 and TRBJ2-1, reads DGGITQSPKYLFRKEGQNVTLSCEQNLNHDAMYWYRQDPGQGLRLIYYSQIVNDFQKGDIAEGYSVSREKKESFPLTVTSAQKNPTAFYLCASSISGSSYNEQFFGPGTRLTVL.

CDR3 nucleotides: TGTGCCAGCAGTGCCCTTGGTCTAGCGAGCACCGGGGAGCTGTTTTTT. Amino acids: CASSALGLASTGELFF. The chain couples TRBV6-1 to TRBJ2-2; possible D gene TRBD2, 6 bases. The V end lost 4 bases, the J end lost 4 bases, and 16 bases lay between the germline ends. Germline V gene data show CDR1 as MNHNS and CDR2 as SASEGT. The length of the CDR3 is 16 residues.

This clonotype showed up just once. This chain joins TRBV30 and TRBJ1-1; D is perhaps TRBD1 (5 bases). Germline V gives CDR1 GTSNPN, CDR2 SVGIG (reference sequence). V lost 4 bases and J 1 base, leaving 10 bases between the germline ends. The length of the CDR3 is 13 residues. The CDR3 nucleotides read TGTGCCTGGACCCAGGGCGGGAACACTGAAGCTTTCTTT. Protein product: CAWTQGGNTEAFF.

The rearrangement joins TRBV30 to TRBJ1-1; D not certain. V lost 5 bases and J lost 8, with 9 bases in between. Germline CDR1 reads GTSNPN; CDR2 reads SVGIG (reference sequence). The CDR3 is made up of 10 amino acids. DNA of the CDR3: TGTGCCTGGGCGAACGAGGAAGCTTTCTTT. It specifies CAWANEEAFF.

The rearrangement uses TRBV6-5 and TRBJ1-2; D is uncertain. The CDR3 is 13 residues long. The V and J ends lost 6 bases and 7 bases respectively, with 15 bases between them. CDR1 MNHEY and CDR2 SVGAGI come from the germline V gene. The CDR3: CASREGSPPGYTF. For the CDR3, the DNA is TGTGCCAGCAGGGAGGGATCACCCCCTGGCTACACCTTC.